The rows below give T cell receptor beta chains drawn from one sample of a study of cytomegalovirus exposure and HLA in healthy donors. Some clones are missing from TCRdb's copy, which holds only in-frame ones; the method was immunoSEQ multiplex PCR. Its listing shows approximately 110,000 clones. The sample consisted of PBMCs. The source is a man aged 40-55 years in good health and CMV-seropositive. CDR3s include the opening cysteine and the closing phenylalanine or tryptophan.

V: TRBV19; J: TRBJ2-7; length: 15; CDR3: CASSPGTGRSYEQYF
V: TRBV19; J: TRBJ2-2; length: 15; CDR3: CASSIVLLGHRELFF
V: TRBV9; J: TRBJ2-3; length: 19; CDR3: CASSVATGLAGSGEDTQYF
V: TRBV29-1; J: TRBJ2-3; length: 13; CDR3: CSVDKQGTDTQYF
V: TRBV30; J: TRBJ2-1; length: 12; CDR3: CAWRPYYNEQFF
V: TRBV28; J: TRBJ2-7; length: 15; CDR3: CASRARTGGTYEQYF
V: TRBV4-2; J: TRBJ2-7; length: 14; CDR3: CASSQHRGGFEQYF
V: TRBV5-4; J: TRBJ2-3; length: 14; CDR3: CASSQAGATDTQYF
V: TRBV7-2; J: TRBJ2-3; length: 17; CDR3: CASSLQAGTSGWDTQYF
V: TRBV9; J: TRBJ2-2; length: 16; CDR3: CASSVVAGGPSGELFF
V: TRBV5-8; J: TRBJ2-1; length: 15; CDR3: CASSLGLSSYNEQFF
V: TRBV27; J: TRBJ1-5; length: 14; CDR3: CASRDTGSNQPQHF
V: TRBV4-1; J: TRBJ1-1; length: 15; CDR3: CASSQITGAALVAFF
V: TRBV28; J: TRBJ2-1; length: 14; CDR3: CASSSGTRVNEQFF
V: TRBV7-9; J: TRBJ2-1; length: 17; CDR3: CASSQGTSGRAYNEQFF
V: TRBV7-6; J: TRBJ2-7; length: 14; CDR3: CASSRPDSIREQYF
V: TRBV6-1; J: TRBJ2-7; length: 14; CDR3: CASNGQGLIYEQYF
V: TRBV29-1; J: TRBJ2-3; length: 15; CDR3: CSAPDRGSHTDTQYF
V: TRBV27; J: TRBJ1-6; length: 12; CDR3: CASRAHNSPLHF
V: TRBV21-1; J: TRBJ1-2; length: 14; CDR3: CASSIGTGHYLPTF
V: TRBV4-2; J: TRBJ2-7; length: 15; CDR3: CASSQVASGPYEQYF
V: TRBV28; J: TRBJ1-2; length: 14; CDR3: CASTPRGANYGYTF
V: TRBV19; J: TRBJ2-2; length: 15; CDR3: CASSIPSGVPGELFF
V: TRBV6-5; J: TRBJ1-5; length: 13; CDR3: CASSRDVNQPQHF
V: TRBV5-1; J: TRBJ2-5; length: 13; CDR3: CASSGADQETQYF
V: TRBV6-1; J: TRBJ1-4; length: 14; CDR3: CASRPGTGNEKLFF
V: TRBV15; J: TRBJ2-3; length: 16; CDR3: CATSGSGSTRTDTQYF
V: TRBV7-9; J: TRBJ1-1; length: 15; CDR3: CASSVIGSLNTEAFF
V: TRBV7-2; J: TRBJ2-2; length: 13; CDR3: CASSRLNTGELFF
V: TRBV4-1; J: TRBJ1-4; length: 15; CDR3: CASSQDKGVNEKLFF
V: TRBV13; J: TRBJ1-2; length: 11; CDR3: CASSLGGPYTF
V: TRBV6-5; J: TRBJ1-1; length: 12; CDR3: CASSRDRGEAFF
V: TRBV7-3; J: TRBJ2-3; length: 17; CDR3: CASSLESIRERTDTQYF
V: TRBV18; J: TRBJ2-5; length: 16; CDR3: CASSSGTGGSGETQYF
V: TRBV6-5; J: TRBJ2-7; length: 15; CDR3: CASSYSGDSIYEQYF
V: TRBV9; J: TRBJ2-1; length: 16; CDR3: CASSEGLAGVVYEQFF
V: TRBV9; J: TRBJ1-6; length: 13; CDR3: CASSIEPNSPLHF
V: TRBV5-4; J: TRBJ1-1; length: 16; CDR3: CASSLDTRDTDTEAFF
V: TRBV29-1; J: TRBJ2-7; length: 13; CDR3: CSVRSGVSYEQYF
V: TRBV9; J: TRBJ2-1; length: 17; CDR3: CASSVAAGTGGDNEQFF
V: TRBV29-1; J: TRBJ2-1; length: 14; CDR3: CSATTSGSYNEQFF
V: TRBV6-6; J: TRBJ2-1; length: 15; CDR3: CASSYLAGFYNEQFF
V: TRBV7-2; J: TRBJ2-7; length: 18; CDR3: CASSLATSGSFPSYEQYF
V: TRBV28; J: TRBJ2-1; length: 13; CDR3: CASESGVHNEQFF
V: TRBV7-7; J: TRBJ2-5; length: 15; CDR3: CASSPVQRGQETQYF
V: TRBV2; J: TRBJ1-4; length: 15; CDR3: CASKGQGATNEKLFF
V: TRBV7-2; J: TRBJ2-1; length: 13; CDR3: CASGGNTYNEQFF
V: TRBV7-2; J: TRBJ2-7; length: 13; CDR3: CASSGDLGGEQYF
V: TRBV29-1; J: TRBJ2-1; length: 13; CDR3: CSVESQGYNEQFF
V: TRBV5-5; J: TRBJ1-1; length: 15; CDR3: CASSLKGGPNTEAFF
V: TRBV7-6; J: TRBJ2-7; length: 14; CDR3: CASSLAGGPYEQYF